One and the same sample provided the 19 T cell receptor beta chains below, sequenced in a study of blood T cell repertoires in COVID-19. Produced via immunoSEQ multiplex PCR; TCRdb's table is partial and in-frame only. The sample contains a few hundred thousand clones, about nine tenths of which appear only once. Sequenced sample: PBMCs or T cells enriched from blood (not recorded which). The source of these receptors is a young woman who had recovered from COVID-19.

This chain links TRBV5-4 with TRBJ2-2; D not certain. CDR1 and CDR2 from the germline V gene are SGHNT and YYREEE (reference sequence). The CDR3 covers 15 residues. V lost 4 bases, J lost 7 bases, and 17 bases lay in between. CDR3 residues: CASSTDHSPIGELFF. The CDR3 region has the DNA TGTGCCAGCAGCACCGATCATTCCCCTATCGGGGAGCTGTTTTTT.

The chain employs TRBV5-1 and TRBJ1-2; a weak D match, TRBD1 (6 bases). The V end was cut by 4 bases, the J end by 3 bases, with 10 bases between. CDR1 and CDR2 (germline): SGHRS, YFSETQ. CDR3 length equals 13 residues. CDR3 nucleotides: TGCGCCAGCAGCCCACAGGGAGACTATGGCTACACCTTC. Translating gives CASSPQGDYGYTF.

The chain combines TRBV5-1 with TRBJ2-5, with TRBD2 identical over 7 bases. The length of the CDR3 is 14 residues. Germline V gives CDR1 SGHRS, CDR2 YFSETQ. Trimming cost V 4 bases and J 4 bases; bases outside gene matches: 7. The CDR3 nucleotides read TGCGCCAGCAGCCCTGGGACTATCCGAGAGACCCAGTACTTC. It translates to CASSPGTIRETQYF. Filled out from reference TRBV5-1 and TRBJ2-5, the complete variable domain reads KAGVTQTPRYLIKTRGQQVTLSCSPISGHRSVSWYQQTPGQGLQFLFEYFSETQRNKGNFPGRFSGRQFSNSRSEMNVSTLELGDSALYLCASSPGTIRETQYFGPGTRLLVL.

V is TRBV28 and J is TRBJ2-5, with TRBD1 identical over 8 bases. There are 14 residues in the CDR3. Trimming cost V 8 bases and J 3 bases; bases outside gene matches: 8. The germline V gene encodes CDR1 MDHEN and CDR2 SYDVKM. The CDR3 here is CASVQTGEEETQYF. CDR3 bases: TGTGCCAGCGTTCAGACAGGGGAGGAAGAGACCCAGTACTTC.

The J gene is TRBJ2-7, the V gene TRBV12-5; 8 nucleotides match TRBD2. V dropped 5 bases and J dropped 3; count of bases not matched to a gene: 6. The germline V gene encodes CDR1 LGHNT and CDR2 FRNRAP. CDR3 size: 14 residues. The CDR3 here is CASGIGTSLYEQYF. DNA of the CDR3: TGTGCTAGTGGTATCGGGACTAGTCTCTACGAGCAGTACTTC.

The gene calls are TRBV6-4 and TRBJ1-6, with TRBD1 identical over 8 bases. The trim removed 3 bases at V and 7 bases at J, leaving 2 bases unmatched. The CDR3 totals 14 residues. Looked up from germline, CDR1 is MRHNA and CDR2 is SNTAGT. In DNA form, the CDR3 reads TGTGCCAGCAGTGAACAGGGGGACAATTCACCCCTCCACTTT. It translates to CASSEQGDNSPLHF.

The chain couples TRBV6-5 to TRBJ2-7, with 8 bases aligning to TRBD2. With 1 base clipped from V and 7 bases from J, the junction kept 6 bases outside the gene matches. Per the germline V gene, CDR1 is MNHEY and CDR2 is SVGAGI. The CDR3 loop spans 14 amino acids. The CDR3 DNA reads as TGTGCCAGCAGTTACTTTGCGGGAGGAGGGGAGCAGTACTTC. Residues: CASSYFAGGGEQYF.

This chain joins TRBV19 and TRBJ1-6; a weak D match, TRBD1 (5 bases). Trimming removed 6 bases at V and 7 bases at J, with 10 bases between. Per germline, CDR1 LNHDA and CDR2 SQIVND (reference sequence). CDR3 length: 13 amino acids. This CDR3 reads CASSPRQNSPLHF. CDR3 in DNA: TGTGCCAGTAGCCCGAGACAGAATTCACCCCTCCACTTT.

This rearrangement joins TRBV27 to TRBJ2-7; maybe TRBD2 (8 bases). The CDR3 spans 16 residues. V was clipped by 6 bases and J by 6 bases, with 24 bases between them. From germline, CDR1 is MNHEY and CDR2 SMNVEV (reference sequence). This chain's CDR3 is CASRLTGTGRAGEQYF. The CDR3, as DNA: TGTGCCAGCAGACTGACAGGGACCGGGAGGGCCGGCGAGCAGTACTTC.

The rearrangement links TRBV4-1 to TRBJ1-4; D not resolved. This CDR3 is built from 17 residues. The ends were cut back, 0 bases at V and 0 bases at J, with 11 bases in the middle. Germline lookup yields CDR1 MGHRA and CDR2 YSYEKL. CDR3 bases: TGCGCCAGCAGCCAAGATCAGTCGGGTACAACTAATGAAAAACTGTTTTTT. Protein product: CASSQDQSGTTNEKLFF.

The J gene is TRBJ2-5, the V gene TRBV5-5, with 12 bases identical to TRBD2. CDR1 and CDR2 (germline): SGHKS, YYEKEE (reference sequence). Trimming at V came to 4 bases and at J to 4 bases, leaving 8 bases not matched to a gene. The CDR3 runs 16 residues. The CDR3 reads CASSNRTSGKGETQYF. CDR3 nucleotide sequence: TGTGCCAGCAGCAATAGGACTAGCGGGAAAGGAGAGACCCAGTACTTC.

The chain is built from TRBV5-1 and TRBJ2-1; weak D call: TRBD1 (5 bases). The germline V gene has CDR1 SGHRS and CDR2 YFSETQ. The CDR3 spans 14 residues. Trimming took off 2 bases at V and 4 bases at J, with 10 bases between the two ends. This CDR3 is CASSFSTEYNEQFF. The CDR3 DNA is TGCGCCAGCAGCTTCTCGACAGAATACAATGAGCAGTTCTTC.

The chain has TRBV4-1 and TRBJ2-7; 10 bases agree with TRBD2. The V segment lost 3 bases and the J segment 2 bases; nucleotides outside the gene matches: 7. This CDR3 has 16 residues. Germline CDR1 is MGHRA and CDR2 is YSYEKL. CDR3 nucleotides: TGCGCCAGCAGCCAGCGCAGCGGGAGGGCCGCCTACGAGCAGTACTTC. Translation gives CASSQRSGRAAYEQYF.

V gene TRBV6-2 or TRBV6-3 combines with J gene TRBJ1-4; 8 bases are shared with TRBD1. Germline V lookup: CDR1 MNHEY, CDR2 SVGEGT. This CDR3 comprises 15 residues. V was pared by 6 bases and J by 6 bases, with 9 bases of the junction left unmatched. DNA for the CDR3: TGTGCCAGCAGCCCCACCCCGGGACAGGATGAAAAACTGTTTTTT. Translated: CASSPTPGQDEKLFF.

This CDR3 is CAWSRLTGANTEAFF. The CDR3 DNA is TGTGCCTGGAGCCGATTGACAGGGGCCAACACTGAAGCTTTCTTT. V and J are TRBV30 and TRBJ1-1, with 8 bases lining up with TRBD1. This CDR3 is built from 15 residues. The V gene's germline CDR1 is GTSNPN and CDR2 SVGIG (reference sequence). V lost 3 bases, J lost 2 bases, and 8 bases stayed unmatched. The full variable domain, completed using reference TRBV30 and TRBJ1-1, is SQTIHQWPATLVQPVGSPLSLECTVEGTSNPNLYWYRQAAGRGLQLLFYSVGIGQISSEVPQNLSASRPQDRQFILSSKKLLLSDSGFYLCAWSRLTGANTEAFFGQGTRLTVV.

V gene TRBV30 combines with J gene TRBJ1-4; D gene ambiguous. The V end lost 4 bases, the J end lost 5 bases, and 8 bases lay between the germline ends. The CDR3 sequence is 12 residues long. CDR1 is GTSNPN, CDR2 SVGIG, per germline (reference sequence). The CDR3 coding sequence is TGTGCCTGGATGAGGCGGAATGAAAAACTGTTTTTT. Translated, it gives CAWMRRNEKLFF.

This clone appeared a single time. V and J are TRBV15 and TRBJ1-5; 7 positions agree with TRBD1. Trimming took 3 bases from V and 4 from J; bases not matched to a gene: 15. The CDR3 contains 18 residues. Germline V lookup: CDR1 LNHNV, CDR2 YYDKDF (reference sequence). CDR3 nucleotides: TGTGCCACCAGCAGTCTCGGGGACGGGACAGACTTTAATCAGCCCCAGCATTTT. Amino acids: CATSSLGDGTDFNQPQHF.

The CDR3 sequence: CASSLEPGRFYEQYF. The CDR3 nucleotides are TGTGCCAGCAGCTTAGAACCGGGAAGGTTCTACGAGCAGTACTTC. The chain couples TRBV7-2 to TRBJ2-7; weak D call: TRBD2 (5 bases). Trimming took 1 base from V and 3 from J, leaving 13 bases between them. CDR1 is SGHTA, CDR2 FQGNSA, per germline. The CDR3 runs to 15 residues.

The chain couples TRBV28 to TRBJ2-3, with 9 bases fitting TRBD2. CDR1 and CDR2 (germline): MDHEN, SYDVKM. The CDR3 covers 15 residues. Trimming at V came to 6 bases and at J to 3 bases, leaving 7 bases not matched to a gene. DNA of the CDR3: TGTGCCAGCAGGGACTTAGCGGGAGTGACAGATACGCAGTATTTT. Its protein product is CASRDLAGVTDTQYF.